The rows below give T cell receptor beta chains drawn from one sample of a study of T cells in Graves' hyperthyroidism and ophthalmopathy. Each CDR3 protein is one row after TCRdb ran MiXCR on the multiplex PCR reads. The profile shows hundreds of thousands of distinct CDR3 sequences, roughly 40% of them singletons. The specimen sequenced was blood. The receptor set was obtained from a man in his late teens or twenties with Graves' hyperthyroidism. The CDR3 runs from the conserved cysteine through the conserved F or W. The D gene is left open where the match is weak. Clone size is not always given. Where it is, it says once, few, many or a class for expanded clones.

v_gene	d_gene	j_gene	abundance	CDR3nt	CDR3aa
TRBV15	TRBD1	TRBJ2-7	NA	TGTGCCACCAGCACGGCCGGGACAGGGGGCGAGCAGTACTTC	CATSTAGTGGEQYF
TRBV20-1	TRBD1	TRBJ1-4	many	TGCAGTGCTAGTCGAGGACAGGGCCGGGAAAAACTGTTTTTT	CSASRGQGREKLFF
TRBV4-3	NA	TRBJ1-5	few	TGCGCCAGCAGCCAAGGACAGGACAATCAGCCCCAGCATTTT	CASSQGQDNQPQHF
TRBV6-5	NA	TRBJ1-5	few	TGTGCCAGCAGTTTAATCGGAGATGGCAATCAGCCCCAGCATTTT	CASSLIGDGNQPQHF
TRBV10-3	TRBD1	TRBJ1-6	NA	TGTGCCAGCAGACCCGATGGGACAGGGGTTTATAATTCACCCCTCCACTTT	CASRPDGTGVYNSPLHF
TRBV10-3	TRBD1	TRBJ1-2	NA	TGTGCCGGCAGTGAGGGACAGAGCTACTATGGCTACACCTTC	CAGSEGQSYYGYTF
TRBV7-9	NA	TRBJ1-5	many	TGTGCCAGCAGCTTAGACAGTCAGCCCCAGCATTTT	CASSLDSQPQHF
TRBV5-1	NA	TRBJ1-4	few	TGCGCCAGCAGCGTAGGGAGCGATGAAAAACTGTTTTTT	CASSVGSDEKLFF
TRBV2	TRBD1	TRBJ1-2	few	TGTGCCAGCAGTTTAGGGTGGGACAGGGGGAACTATGGCTACACCTTC	CASSLGWDRGNYGYTF
TRBV20-1	NA	TRBJ1-4	few	TGCAGTGCTAGAGTTAGATCTAATGAAAAACTGTTTTTT	CSARVRSNEKLFF
TRBV7-8	NA	TRBJ1-6	NA	TGTGCCAGCAGCTTGCTCGAACTCGATAATTCACCCCTCCACTTT	CASSLLELDNSPLHF
TRBV9	NA	TRBJ1-3	NA	TGTGCCAGCAGCGTAGGGCAGGGTCACTATGGCTACACCTTATATTTT	CASSVGQGHYGYTLYF
TRBV9	NA	TRBJ1-1	NA	TGTGCCAGCAGCGCCGGGACTCCTGAAGCTTTCTTT	CASSAGTPEAFF
TRBV5-4	NA	TRBJ2-5	NA	TGTGCCAGCAGCGATGGACCTCTTGAGACCCAGTACTTC	CASSDGPLETQYF
TRBV10-3	TRBD1	TRBJ1-2	many	TGTGCCATTACCGACAGGGCCGATAACTATGGCTACACCTTC	CAITDRADNYGYTF
TRBV9	NA	TRBJ2-7	NA	TGTGCCAGCAGCCCCTCGGGGGTACACTACGAGCAGTACTTC	CASSPSGVHYEQYF
TRBV9	TRBD1	TRBJ1-2	NA	TGCGCCAGCAGCCCCACAAACGGGGACAGCGCCTATGGCTACACCTTC	CASSPTNGDSAYGYTF
TRBV29-1	NA	TRBJ2-2	many	TGCAGCGTTAACCCGGGGACCGGGGAGCTGTTTTTT	CSVNPGTGELFF
TRBV5-1	NA	TRBJ2-2	NA	TGCGCCAGCAGCCTTGACCCTCACGGTTCCACCGGGGAGCTGTTTTTT	CASSLDPHGSTGELFF
TRBV15	NA	TRBJ1-5	many	TGTGCCACCAGCACGGACAGTCTTCCTTTCTCTAGCAATCAGCCCCAGCATTTT	CATSTDSLPFSSNQPQHF
TRBV2	TRBD1	TRBJ1-1	NA	TGTGCCAGCAGGAAAGACAGGGCGAACACTGAAGCTTTCTTT	CASRKDRANTEAFF
TRBV4-1	NA	TRBJ1-4	many	TGCGCCAGCAGCCAAGATGAAAAACTGTTTTTT	CASSQDEKLFF
TRBV7-2	NA	TRBJ2-7	NA	TGTGCCGGCAGCTTAGTAGCCTACGAGCAGTACTTC	CAGSLVAYEQYF
TRBV2	TRBD2	TRBJ2-2	many	TGTGCCAGCAGCGGGACTAGCGGGAGTCCCGGGGAGCTGTTTTTT	CASSGTSGSPGELFF
TRBV24-1	NA	TRBJ2-5	many	TGTGCCACCAGTTTCCTTGGGGAGACCCAGTACTTC	CATSFLGETQYF
TRBV5-1	NA	TRBJ1-4	NA	TGCGCCAGCAGACAGTTTGCAACTAATGAAAAACTGTTTTTT	CASRQFATNEKLFF
TRBV5-6	NA	TRBJ2-7	many	TGTGCCAGCAGCTTGTACGGCAACTACGAGCAGTACTTC	CASSLYGNYEQYF
TRBV7-9	NA	TRBJ1-1	many	TGTGCCAGCAGCTTAGAGAACAGCCTGAACACTGAAGCTTTCTTT	CASSLENSLNTEAFF
TRBV19	NA	TRBJ1-5	NA	TGTGCCAGTATTCCGGGATACAATCAGCCCCAGCATTTT	CASIPGYNQPQHF